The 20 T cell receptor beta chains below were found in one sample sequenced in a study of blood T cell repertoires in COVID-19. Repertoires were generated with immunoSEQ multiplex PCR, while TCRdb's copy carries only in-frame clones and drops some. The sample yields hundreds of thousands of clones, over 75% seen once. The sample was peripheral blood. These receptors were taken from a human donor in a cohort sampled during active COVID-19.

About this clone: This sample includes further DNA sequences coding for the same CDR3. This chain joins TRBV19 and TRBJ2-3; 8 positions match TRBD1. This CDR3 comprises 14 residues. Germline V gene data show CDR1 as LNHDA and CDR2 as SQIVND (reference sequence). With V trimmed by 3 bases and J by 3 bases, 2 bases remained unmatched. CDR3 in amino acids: CASSIRTGTDTQYF. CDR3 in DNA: TGTGCCAGTAGTATTCGGACAGGGACAGATACGCAGTATTTT. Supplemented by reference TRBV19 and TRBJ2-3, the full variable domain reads DGGITQSPKYLFRKEGQNVTLSCEQNLNHDAMYWYRQDPGQGLRLIYYSQIVNDFQKGDIAEGYSVSREKKESFPLTVTSAQKNPTAFYLCASSIRTGTDTQYFGPGTRLTVL.

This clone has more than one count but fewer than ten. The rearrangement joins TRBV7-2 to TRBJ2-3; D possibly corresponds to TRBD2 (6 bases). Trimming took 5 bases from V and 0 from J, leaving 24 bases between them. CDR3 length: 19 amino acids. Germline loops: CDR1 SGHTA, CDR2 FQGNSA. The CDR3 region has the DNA TGTGCCAGCAGCGCCATTAGGGGAGGAGCCAGACTTAGCACAGATACGCAGTATTTT. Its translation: CASSAIRGGARLSTDTQYF.

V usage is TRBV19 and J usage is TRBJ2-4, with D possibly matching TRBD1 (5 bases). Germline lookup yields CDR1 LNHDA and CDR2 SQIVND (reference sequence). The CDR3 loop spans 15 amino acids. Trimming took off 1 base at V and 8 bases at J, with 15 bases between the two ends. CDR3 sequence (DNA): TGTGCCAGTAGTATAGGGGGCATGGGGTCTGACATTCAGTACTTC. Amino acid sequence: CASSIGGMGSDIQYF.

The CDR3 DNA reads as TGTGCCAGCAGCTTAGTAGGCGGTACTGAGCAGTTCTTC. Protein product: CASSLVGGTEQFF. The chain uses TRBV11-3 and TRBJ2-1; D gene ambiguous. CDR1 SGHNT and CDR2 YENEEA come from the germline V gene. V was shortened by 1 base and J by 9 bases, with 10 bases between the two germline ends. The CDR3 has 13 amino acids.

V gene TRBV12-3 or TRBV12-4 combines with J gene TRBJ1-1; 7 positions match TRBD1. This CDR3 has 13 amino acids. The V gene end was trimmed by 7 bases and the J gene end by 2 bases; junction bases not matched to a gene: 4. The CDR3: CASTGTVNTEAFF. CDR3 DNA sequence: TGTGCCAGCACGGGGACAGTCAACACTGAAGCTTTCTTT.

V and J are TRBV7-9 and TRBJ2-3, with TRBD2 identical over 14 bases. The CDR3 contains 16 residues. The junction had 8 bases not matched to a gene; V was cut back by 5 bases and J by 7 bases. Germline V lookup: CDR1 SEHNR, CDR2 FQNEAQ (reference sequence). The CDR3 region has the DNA TGTGCCAGCAGCGACAAAGGGACTAGCGGGAGAAATACGCAGTATTTT. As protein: CASSDKGTSGRNTQYF.

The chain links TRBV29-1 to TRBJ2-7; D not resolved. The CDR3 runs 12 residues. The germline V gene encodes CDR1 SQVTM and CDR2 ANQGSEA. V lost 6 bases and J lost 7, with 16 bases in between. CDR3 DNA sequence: TGCAGCGTCTTCACGTCCCTAGAAGAGCAGTACTTC. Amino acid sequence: CSVFTSLEEQYF.

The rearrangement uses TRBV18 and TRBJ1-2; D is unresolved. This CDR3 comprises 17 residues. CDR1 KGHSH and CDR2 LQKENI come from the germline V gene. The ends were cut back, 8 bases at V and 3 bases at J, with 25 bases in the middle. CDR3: CASGGRPHEPSYYGYTF. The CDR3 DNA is TGTGCCAGCGGAGGACGGCCCCATGAGCCGTCGTACTATGGCTACACCTTC.

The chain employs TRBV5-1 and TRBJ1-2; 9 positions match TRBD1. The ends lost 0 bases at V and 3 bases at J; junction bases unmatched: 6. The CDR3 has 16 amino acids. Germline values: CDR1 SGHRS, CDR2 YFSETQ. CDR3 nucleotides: TGCGCCAGCAGCTTGGACAGGGGGCATGTGGACTATGGCTACACCTTC. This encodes CASSLDRGHVDYGYTF.

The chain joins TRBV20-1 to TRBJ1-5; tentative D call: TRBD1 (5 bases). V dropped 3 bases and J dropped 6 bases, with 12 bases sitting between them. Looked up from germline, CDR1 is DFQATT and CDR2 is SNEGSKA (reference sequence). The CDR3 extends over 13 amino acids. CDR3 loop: CSASLPGVQPQHF. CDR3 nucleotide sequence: TGCAGTGCTAGTCTCCCGGGGGTTCAGCCCCAGCATTTT.

The CDR3 DNA sequence: TGTGCCAGTAGTTCAGAACTAGGGCTATCACTGTTCTTC. Residues: CASSSELGLSLFF. This chain links TRBV19 with TRBJ2-1; D possibly corresponds to TRBD2 (5 bases). Between the trimmed V and J ends, which lost 5 bases and 15 bases, there was a span of 20 bases. The CDR3 consists of 13 residues. The germline CDR1 and CDR2 sequences are LNHDA and SQIVND (reference sequence).

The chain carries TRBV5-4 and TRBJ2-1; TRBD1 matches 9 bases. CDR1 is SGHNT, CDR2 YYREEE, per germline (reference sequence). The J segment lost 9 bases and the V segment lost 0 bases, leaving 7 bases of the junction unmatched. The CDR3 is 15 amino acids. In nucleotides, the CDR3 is TGTGCCAGCAGCTTGGGGGGGACAGGGTCGGGTGAGCAGTTCTTC. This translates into CASSLGGTGSGEQFF.

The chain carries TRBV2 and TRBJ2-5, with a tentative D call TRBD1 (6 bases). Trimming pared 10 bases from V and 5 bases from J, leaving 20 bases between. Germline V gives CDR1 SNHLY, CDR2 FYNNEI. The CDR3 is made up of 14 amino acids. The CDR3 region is CAIQGVQGRETQYF. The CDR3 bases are TGTGCCATCCAAGGGGTACAGGGTAGGGAGACCCAGTACTTC. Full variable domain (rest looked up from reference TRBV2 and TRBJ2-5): EPEVTQTPSHQVTQMGQEVILRCVPISNHLYFYWYRQILGQKVEFLVSFYNNEISEKSEIFDDQFSVERPDGSNFTLKIRSTKLEDSAMYFCAIQGVQGRETQYFGPGTRLLVL.

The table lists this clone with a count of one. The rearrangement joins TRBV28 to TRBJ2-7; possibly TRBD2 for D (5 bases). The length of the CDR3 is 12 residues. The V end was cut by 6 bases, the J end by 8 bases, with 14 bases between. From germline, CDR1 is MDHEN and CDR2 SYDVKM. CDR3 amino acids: CASSPGVVKQYF. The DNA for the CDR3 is TGTGCCAGCAGCCCCGGGGTTGTGAAGCAGTACTTC.

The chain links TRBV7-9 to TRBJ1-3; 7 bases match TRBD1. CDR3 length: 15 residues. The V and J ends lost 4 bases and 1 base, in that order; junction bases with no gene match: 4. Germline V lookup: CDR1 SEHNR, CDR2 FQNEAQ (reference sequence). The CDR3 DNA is TGTGCCAGCAGCTCCGCGACAGGGTCTGGAAACACCATATATTTT. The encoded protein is CASSSATGSGNTIYF.

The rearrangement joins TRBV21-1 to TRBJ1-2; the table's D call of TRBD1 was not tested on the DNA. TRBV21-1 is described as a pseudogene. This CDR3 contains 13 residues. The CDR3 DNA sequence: TGTGCCAGCAACCCTCAGGGGTGGCGTGGCTACACCTTC. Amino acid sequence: CASNPQGWRGYTF.

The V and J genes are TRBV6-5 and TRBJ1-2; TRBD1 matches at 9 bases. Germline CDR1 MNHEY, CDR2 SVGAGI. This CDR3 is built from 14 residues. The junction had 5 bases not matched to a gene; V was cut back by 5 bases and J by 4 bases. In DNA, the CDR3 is TGTGCCAGCAGTACCCTACAGGGGGCCTATGGCTACACCTTC. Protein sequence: CASSTLQGAYGYTF.

The CDR3 protein is CASSQGSGSNYEQYF. CDR3 in DNA: TGCGCCAGCAGCCAGGGGTCGGGAAGTAACTACGAGCAGTACTTC. This chain joins TRBV4-3 and TRBJ2-7, with D perhaps matching TRBD2 (5 bases). V was pared by 3 bases and J by 3 bases, with 15 bases between. The CDR3 covers 15 residues. CDR1 is LGHNA and CDR2 is YSLEER in the germline V gene.

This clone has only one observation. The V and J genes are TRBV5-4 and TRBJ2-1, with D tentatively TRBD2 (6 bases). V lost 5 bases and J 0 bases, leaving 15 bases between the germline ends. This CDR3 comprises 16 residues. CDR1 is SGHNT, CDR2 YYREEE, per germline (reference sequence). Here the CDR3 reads CASRMGVGGSYNEQFF. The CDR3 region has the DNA TGTGCCAGCAGGATGGGAGTGGGAGGCTCCTACAATGAGCAGTTCTTC.

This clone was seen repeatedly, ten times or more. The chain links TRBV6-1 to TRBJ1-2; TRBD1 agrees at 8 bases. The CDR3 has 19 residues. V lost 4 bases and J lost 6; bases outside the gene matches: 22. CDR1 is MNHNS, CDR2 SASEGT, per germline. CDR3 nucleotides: TGTGCCAGCAGTGGGGGCTTCTGGACAGGGCGTCGTCGAGGGGATGGCTACACCTTC. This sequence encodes CASSGGFWTGRRRGDGYTF.